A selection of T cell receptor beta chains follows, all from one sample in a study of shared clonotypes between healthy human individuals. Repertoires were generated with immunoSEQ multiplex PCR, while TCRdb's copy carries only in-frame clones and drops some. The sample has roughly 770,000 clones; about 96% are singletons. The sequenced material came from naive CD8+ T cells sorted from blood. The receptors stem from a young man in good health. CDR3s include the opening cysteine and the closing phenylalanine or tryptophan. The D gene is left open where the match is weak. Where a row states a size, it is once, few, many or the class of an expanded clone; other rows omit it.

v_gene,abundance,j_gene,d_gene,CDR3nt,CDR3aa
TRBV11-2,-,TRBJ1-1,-,TGTGCCAGCAGCCCCGGACCTGATGGGGCTTTCTTT,CASSPGPDGAFF
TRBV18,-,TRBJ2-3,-,TGTGCCAGCTCCCCCCCGTGGGAACCAGATACGCAGTATTTT,CASSPPWEPDTQYF
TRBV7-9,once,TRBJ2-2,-,TGTGCCAGCAGCCCAGACAGATACACCGGGGAGCTGTTTTTT,CASSPDRYTGELFF
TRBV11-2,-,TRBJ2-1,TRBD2,TGTGCCAGCAGCTTAGGTGTCACTGTAGCGGGCCCCTACAATGAGCAGTTCTTC,CASSLGVTVAGPYNEQFF
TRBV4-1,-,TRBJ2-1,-,TGCGCCAGCAGCCTACACAGGGAGACCTACAATGAGCAGTTCTTC,CASSLHRETYNEQFF
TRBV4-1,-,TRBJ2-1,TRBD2,TGCGCCAGCAGCCTAGCGGGAGTCCTCAATGAGCAGTTCTTC,CASSLAGVLNEQFF
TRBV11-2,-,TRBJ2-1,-,TGTGCCAGCAGCTTCCCGGTCGGGTACAATGAGCAGTTCTTC,CASSFPVGYNEQFF
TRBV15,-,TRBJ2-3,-,TGTGCCACCAGCAGATTGGGACAAAGCACAGATACGCAGTATTTT,CATSRLGQSTDTQYF
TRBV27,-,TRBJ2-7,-,TGTGCCAGCAGGGGACTCTTTACCTCCTACGAGCAGTACTTC,CASRGLFTSYEQYF
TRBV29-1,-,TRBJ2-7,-,TGCAGCGTTGAATGGGACACGTCCTACGAGCAGTACTTC,CSVEWDTSYEQYF
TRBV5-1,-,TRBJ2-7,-,TGCGCCAGCAGCTTGGGGAGGGGCCTGGAGCAGTACTTC,CASSLGRGLEQYF
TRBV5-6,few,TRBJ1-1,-,TGTGCCAGCAGCTTCTGGGGTCTGAACACTGAAGCTTTCTTT,CASSFWGLNTEAFF
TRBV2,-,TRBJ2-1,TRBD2,TGTGCCAGCAGTGAAGGTATTAGCGGGGTACAGACCTACAATGAGCAGTTCTTC,CASSEGISGVQTYNEQFF
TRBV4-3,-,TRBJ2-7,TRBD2,TGCGCCAGCAGCCAAGACCGGGACTATACCTACGAGCAGTACTTC,CASSQDRDYTYEQYF
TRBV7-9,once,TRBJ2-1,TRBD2,TGTGCCAGCAGCTTAGGGGCGACTAGCGGTCACAATGAGCAGTTCTTC,CASSLGATSGHNEQFF
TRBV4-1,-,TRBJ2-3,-,TGCGCCAGCAGCCCGCAGACTGGAGCAGATACGCAGTATTTT,CASSPQTGADTQYF
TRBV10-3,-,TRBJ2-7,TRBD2,TGTGCCATCAGTGCCCCGGGACTAGCGGGAGGGCCAGGCGAGCAGTACTTC,CAISAPGLAGGPGEQYF
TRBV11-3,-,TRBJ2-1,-,TGTGCCAGCCGGGACTCAGACTACAATGAGCAGTTCTTC,CASRDSDYNEQFF
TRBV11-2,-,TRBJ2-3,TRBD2,TGTGCCAGCAGCTTAGAGCTTAGCGGGACCACAGATACGCAGTATTTT,CASSLELSGTTDTQYF
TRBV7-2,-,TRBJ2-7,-,TGTGCCAGCAGCTTAGATCCCGGGAGTCCCTACGAGCAGTACTTC,CASSLDPGSPYEQYF
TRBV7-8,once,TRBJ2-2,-,TGTGCCAGCAGCCTGGAGGGGCTAGCGTTCACCGGGGAGCTGTTTTTT,CASSLEGLAFTGELFF